What follows is one T cell receptor beta chain and its context. Its target is not known. Sequencing used immunoSEQ multiplex PCR; TCRdb keeps in-frame clones, though not all of them. Among about 58,000 clones listed, roughly 70% were seen once. This CDR3 contains 14 residues. Germline loops: CDR1 MNHNS, CDR2 SASEGT. Deletions cut 7 bases from V and 7 bases from J, with 17 bases between. The sample comes from a study of T cell clones after liver transplantation. Study conclusions and caveats: Circulating graft-donor-reactive CD4 TCRbeta sequences fell significantly post-transplant in most of the 8 subjects.

The V gene is TRBV6-1, the J gene TRBJ1-5; D is perhaps TRBD1 (5 bases). The source is a human patient who received a liver transplant. Some T cells could come from the graft donor. The specimen comprised CD4+ T cells from blood, sampled at the approximately 16-month timepoint. CDR3 bases: TGTGCCAGCAATAGGGACTTAGGATGGCAGCCCCAGCATTTT. It yields the protein CASNRDLGWQPQHF.